Presented here are 22 T cell receptor beta chains from one specimen sequenced in a study of beta chain features in type 1 diabetes. Of the isolated RNA, all was reverse transcribed, and so the sequenced material was expressed TCRB transcripts. Profiled with immunoSEQ multiplex PCR; TCRdb holds only in-frame clones, not every one. The sample has about 930,000 clones, roughly a sixth seen once. What was sequenced was naive CD4+ T cells from blood. The receptors were sampled from a woman younger than 30 in good health.

In this sample, this clone turned up a few times. The rearrangement uses TRBV11-3 and TRBJ2-1, with TRBD2 matching 7 bases. The V gene end was trimmed by 5 bases and the J gene end by 6 bases; junction bases not matched to a gene: 7. The CDR3 is made up of 14 amino acids. Germline-derived CDR1 and CDR2 are SGHNT and YENEEA. The CDR3 nucleotides read TGTGCCAGCAGCCACGCGGGAGAAGGCAATGAGCAGTTCTTC. Translation gives CASSHAGEGNEQFF.

J is TRBJ2-3 and V is TRBV19; 8 bases are shared with TRBD2. Germline V CDR1 and CDR2: LNHDA, SQIVND (reference sequence). This CDR3 has 16 residues. Trimming removed 5 bases from V and 0 bases from J; junction bases left unmatched: 7. In DNA, the CDR3 is TGTGCCAGTAGTGTTGTAGCGGGATCTAGCACAGATACGCAGTATTTT. Translating gives CASSVVAGSSTDTQYF. The full variable domain, in which reference TRBV19 and TRBJ2-3 provide the parts outside the CDR3, is DGGITQSPKYLFRKEGQNVTLSCEQNLNHDAMYWYRQDPGQGLRLIYYSQIVNDFQKGDIAEGYSVSREKKESFPLTVTSAQKNPTAFYLCASSVVAGSSTDTQYFGPGTRLTVL.

V usage is TRBV5-4 and J usage is TRBJ2-5, with TRBD2 identical over 7 bases. After removal of 1 base from V and 2 bases from J, the junction contained 8 bases not matched to a gene. There are 16 residues in the CDR3. CDR1 is SGHNT and CDR2 is YYREEE in the germline V gene (reference sequence). CDR3 sequence (DNA): TGTGCCAGCAGCTTGTTTGCGGGAGTAGGGCAAGAGACCCAGTACTTC. It yields the protein CASSLFAGVGQETQYF.

In this sample, this clone turned up a few times. V is TRBV4-2 and J is TRBJ2-2; D is unclear. The CDR3 extends over 15 amino acids. The germline V and J ends were trimmed by 1 base and 4 bases, with 10 bases remaining between them. From germline, CDR1 is LGHNA and CDR2 YNFKEQ. Here the CDR3 reads CASSQVATITGELFF. The DNA for the CDR3 is TGTGCCAGCAGCCAAGTGGCTACCATCACCGGGGAGCTGTTTTTT.

About this clone: A junction boundary mismatches the germline segment, possibly from a read error. The chain links TRBV7-7 to TRBJ1-3; 7 nucleotides line up with TRBD1. From germline, CDR1 is SSHAT and CDR2 FNYEAQ (reference sequence). This CDR3 region has 16 residues. The CDR3 is CASSLGTASSGNTIYF. CDR3 DNA sequence: TGTGCTAGCAGCTTGGGGACAGCCAGCTCTGGAAACACCATATATTTT.

This clone occurred a few times. The DNA of the CDR3 is TGTGCCAGCACCTGGCGACAGGGGCTGCGGGATACGCAGTATTTT. Protein product: CASTWRQGLRDTQYF. The chain joins TRBV27 to TRBJ2-3; the match to TRBD1 covers 8 bases. Germline lookup yields CDR1 MNHEY and CDR2 SMNVEV (reference sequence). This CDR3 is built from 15 residues. J gave up 6 bases and V 7 bases, and 12 bases lay outside the gene matches.

The chain couples TRBV28 to TRBJ2-3, with a tentative D call TRBD2 (5 bases). Deletions cut 6 bases from V and 1 base from J, with 14 bases between. From germline, CDR1 is MDHEN and CDR2 SYDVKM. The CDR3 covers 15 residues. The CDR3 sequence: CASSPAEARTDTQYF. The CDR3 DNA is TGTGCCAGCAGCCCCGCGGAGGCTCGCACAGATACGCAGTATTTT.

The chain has TRBV27 and TRBJ1-5; TRBD1 matches at 7 bases. J lost 4 bases, V lost 5 bases, and 2 bases had no gene match. This CDR3 has 13 residues. The germline V gene has CDR1 MNHEY and CDR2 SMNVEV (reference sequence). CDR3 loop: CASSQTGNQPQHF. The CDR3 DNA follows: TGTGCCAGCAGTCAGACAGGGAATCAGCCCCAGCATTTT.

The chain has TRBV6-5 and TRBJ2-3; 8 bases fit TRBD2. J was trimmed by 1 base and V by 5 bases; bases with no gene match: 5. The CDR3 totals 15 residues. Germline CDR1 is MNHEY and CDR2 is SVGAGI. The CDR3 region is CASSSLTSGTDTQYF. The CDR3 DNA reads TGTGCCAGCAGTAGCCTGACTAGCGGCACAGATACGCAGTATTTT.

A word on this clone: Other DNA sequences in this sample translate to the same CDR3. This sequence joins TRBV20-1 and TRBJ2-7; no reliable D call. In germline, CDR1 is DFQATT, CDR2 SNEGSKA (reference sequence). The CDR3 is made up of 10 amino acids. V lost 4 bases and J 4 bases, leaving 5 bases between the germline ends. DNA for the CDR3: TGCAGTGCTAATGGGTACGAGCAGTACTTC. It specifies CSANGYEQYF.

This chain uses TRBV9 with TRBJ2-1, with D unresolved. Trimming removed 4 bases from V and 1 base from J, with 15 bases in between. The germline V gene has CDR1 SGDLS and CDR2 YYNGEE. The CDR3 totals 16 residues. DNA of the CDR3: TGTGCCAGCAGCCCAAATATCGTGGGGTCCTACAATGAGCAGTTCTTC. Translating it yields CASSPNIVGSYNEQFF.

V is TRBV4-3 and J is TRBJ2-7; TRBD2 agrees at 10 bases. This CDR3 has 15 amino acids. Germline CDR1 LGHNA, CDR2 YSLEER. V lost 2 bases and J lost 3; bases outside the gene matches: 4. This CDR3 is CASSQQAGGIYEQYF. The CDR3, as DNA: TGCGCCAGCAGCCAACAAGCGGGAGGGATCTACGAGCAGTACTTC.

CDR3 protein: CASSAGTSEFNEQFF. The CDR3 DNA follows: TGTGCCAGCAGCGCAGGGACTAGCGAGTTCAATGAGCAGTTCTTC. The chain is built from TRBV13 and TRBJ2-1; 10 bases map to TRBD2. CDR1 is PRHDT, CDR2 FYEKMQ, per germline (reference sequence). This CDR3 is built from 15 residues. With V trimmed by 5 bases and J by 6 bases, 7 bases remained unmatched.

V gene TRBV7-9 combines with J gene TRBJ2-1, with TRBD2 identical over 10 bases. Germline V gene data show CDR1 as SEHNR and CDR2 as FQNEAQ (reference sequence). The CDR3 is 18 residues long. V lost 2 bases to trimming and J lost 1 base; unmatched junction nucleotides: 8. CDR3: CASSLIASGSSSYNEQFF. For the CDR3, the DNA is TGTGCCAGCAGCTTAATCGCTAGCGGGAGCTCGTCCTACAATGAGCAGTTCTTC.

The chain recombines TRBV10-3 with TRBJ2-1; D call uncertain. The CDR3 totals 15 residues. Per germline, CDR1 ENHRY and CDR2 SYGVKD. Trimming stripped 4 bases from V and 4 bases from J, with 14 bases between. CDR3 nucleotide sequence: TGTGCCATCAGTGTAGGGATGGCCTCGTACAATGAGCAGTTCTTC. Amino acid sequence: CAISVGMASYNEQFF.

This chain uses TRBV4-3 with TRBJ1-2; 8 bases agree with TRBD1. The trim removed 4 bases at V and 2 bases at J, leaving 6 bases unmatched. Germline V lookup: CDR1 LGHNA, CDR2 YSLEER. This CDR3 has 15 amino acids. The CDR3 spells CASSLKQGGNYGYTF. The CDR3 bases are TGCGCCAGCAGCCTTAAACAGGGGGGGAACTATGGCTACACCTTC.

CDR3 coding DNA: TGTGCCAGCAGCCACCGTATGAACACTGAAGCTTTCTTT. It is translated as CASSHRMNTEAFF. The chain couples TRBV11-2 to TRBJ1-1, with D uncertain. CDR1 SGHAT and CDR2 FQNNGV come from the germline V gene. V was cut by 5 bases and J by 0 bases, with 7 bases left in between. The CDR3 is made up of 13 amino acids.

This clone was counted only a few times. The V call is TRBV28, the J call TRBJ2-7; D perhaps matches TRBD2 (6 bases). Trimming removed 7 bases from V and 5 bases from J, with 18 bases in between. The V gene's germline CDR1 is MDHEN and CDR2 SYDVKM. There are 14 residues in the CDR3. CDR3 sequence (DNA): TGTGCCAGCACTTCCGGGGGATCGTACCACGAGCAGTACTTC. Amino acids: CASTSGGSYHEQYF.

This chain joins TRBV11-2 and TRBJ2-7; 11 positions agree with TRBD2. The CDR3 sequence is 16 residues long. V lost 6 bases and J lost 3; bases outside the gene matches: 10. CDR1 and CDR2 (germline): SGHAT, FQNNGV. CDR3 in DNA: TGTGCCAGCAGGGACGGTGGGACTAGCGGATACTACGAGCAGTACTTC. The encoded protein is CASRDGGTSGYYEQYF.

This clone has more than one count but fewer than ten. This rearrangement joins TRBV7-9 to TRBJ2-7, with D unclear. The germline V and J ends were trimmed by 5 bases and 0 bases, with 2 bases remaining between them. Germline V gene data show CDR1 as SEHNR and CDR2 as FQNEAQ (reference sequence). The CDR3 has 11 amino acids. CDR3 amino acids: CASSPSYEQYF. In DNA, the CDR3 is TGTGCCAGCAGCCCCTCCTACGAGCAGTACTTC.

This clone showed up just a few times. This chain connects TRBV28 to TRBJ2-1; D remains ambiguous. Trimming removed 2 bases at V and 7 bases at J, with 9 bases between. The CDR3 covers 13 residues. CDR1 and CDR2 (germline): MDHEN, SYDVKM. CDR3 region: CASSLANSNEQFF. Here the CDR3 DNA reads TGTGCCAGCAGTTTAGCTAACTCAAATGAGCAGTTCTTC.

The sample holds a few counts of this clone. The rearrangement uses TRBV7-9 and TRBJ1-1, with D unclear. V lost 1 base and J 4 bases, leaving 7 bases between the germline ends. The CDR3 has 13 amino acids. Per germline, CDR1 SEHNR and CDR2 FQNEAQ (reference sequence). The CDR3 sequence: CASSLEGITEAFF. In nucleotides, the CDR3 is TGTGCCAGCAGCTTAGAGGGTATCACTGAAGCTTTCTTT.